The 9 T cell receptor beta chains in this list originate from one sample, sequenced in a study of early T cells in non-severe SARS-CoV-2 infection. TCRdb passed the 5' RACE reads through MiXCR, listing each CDR3 protein once. The sample carries 40,000 to 50,000 distinct CDR3 sequences, 5.4% recorded once. The sample here was whole blood, taken at baseline. The receptors were sampled from an adult who was a healthcare worker with PCR-confirmed SARS-CoV-2 infection or an uninfected control (not recorded which).

V is TRBV10-3 and J is TRBJ2-1; D is ambiguous. There are 11 residues in the CDR3. Trimming stripped 5 bases from V and 8 bases from J, with 7 bases between. Germline V gives CDR1 ENHRY, CDR2 SYGVKD. This chain's CDR3 is CAISSDYEQFF. CDR3 nucleotides: TGTGCCATCAGTTCCGACTATGAGCAGTTCTTC.

The V and J genes are TRBV5-1 and TRBJ2-7; weak D call: TRBD2 (7 bases). Per germline, CDR1 SGHRS and CDR2 YFSETQ. The CDR3 runs to 15 residues. V was clipped by 4 bases and J by 2 bases, with 16 bases between them. The CDR3 region has the DNA TGCGCCAGCAGCCGGGAGGCCGGGGGCCCCTACGAGCAGTACTTC. Residues: CASSREAGGPYEQYF.

This clonotype was detected ten times or more. The V call is TRBV18, the J call TRBJ2-3; 8 bases map to TRBD2. J lost 6 bases, V lost 8 bases, and 7 bases had no gene match. Germline V gene lookup returns CDR1 KGHSH and CDR2 LQKENI. This CDR3 is built from 13 residues. CDR3 DNA: TGTGCCAGCCAGCGGGAGTTTGCGGATACGCAGTATTTT. It encodes CASQREFADTQYF.

This clonotype was found many times. CDR3 sequence: CASSNPGESSYNEQFF. The CDR3 nucleotides are TGTGCCAGCAGCAACCCCGGTGAGAGCTCCTACAATGAGCAGTTCTTC. The chain couples TRBV25-1 to TRBJ2-1; D ambiguous. Germline V gene lookup returns CDR1 MGHDK and CDR2 SYGVNS. Trimming pared 6 bases from V and 0 bases from J, leaving 15 bases between. The CDR3 consists of 16 residues.

The rearrangement uses TRBV7-6 and TRBJ2-1; TRBD2 aligns across 8 bases. Trimming took 3 bases from V and 2 from J; bases not matched to a gene: 3. The CDR3 totals 15 residues. The germline V gene has CDR1 SGHVS and CDR2 FNYEAQ. The CDR3 nucleotides are TGTGCCAGCAGCTTTACTAGCGGCCCCTACAATGAGCAGTTCTTC. Translated, it gives CASSFTSGPYNEQFF.

V gene TRBV7-3 combines with J gene TRBJ2-1; 8 bases line up with TRBD2. The germline V gene has CDR1 SGHTA and CDR2 FQGTGA. The CDR3 has 13 residues. V trimming: 8 bases; J trimming: 6 bases; junction bases outside the gene matches: 6. The CDR3 protein is CASGTSGINEQFF. The CDR3 nucleotides are TGTGCCAGCGGTACTAGCGGTATCAATGAGCAGTTCTTC.

This clonotype occurred many times. The chain has TRBV3-1 and TRBJ1-1, with D possibly matching TRBD1 (5 bases). Germline CDR1 and CDR2: LGHDT and YNNKEL (reference sequence). The CDR3 spans 15 residues. With 7 bases removed from V and 4 bases from J, the gap between germline ends came to 19 bases. The CDR3 reads CASTTRLPGGTEAFF. The DNA of the CDR3 is TGTGCCAGCACCACCCGACTCCCTGGGGGCACTGAAGCTTTCTTT.

This clonotype was found many times. The V and J genes are TRBV7-9 and TRBJ2-4; 9 nucleotides line up with TRBD2. This CDR3 contains 16 residues. Trimming cost V 1 base and J 0 bases; bases outside gene matches: 1. The germline CDR1 and CDR2 sequences are SEHNR and FQNEAQ (reference sequence). CDR3 protein: CASSLGTSVAKNIQYF. The CDR3 nucleotides are TGTGCCAGCAGCTTAGGGACTAGCGTAGCCAAAAACATTCAGTACTTC. Full variable domain (outside the CDR3, taken from reference TRBV7-9 and TRBJ2-4): DTGVSQNPRHKITKRGQNVTFRCDPISEHNRLYWYRQTLGQGPEFLTYFQNEAQLEKSRLLSDRFSAERPKGSFSTLEIQRTEQGDSAMYLCASSLGTSVAKNIQYFGAGTRLSVL.

This clonotype was detected only a few times. The V and J genes are TRBV7-2 and TRBJ1-2, with unresolved D. V lost 1 base and J 6 bases, leaving 15 bases between the germline ends. CDR1 SGHTA and CDR2 FQGNSA come from the germline V gene. The CDR3 length is 15 residues. The CDR3 coding sequence is TGTGCCAGCAGCTTAGGAGTATACTCACCCCATGGCTACACCTTC. Its protein product is CASSLGVYSPHGYTF.